The 25 T cell receptor beta chains below were found in one sample sequenced in a study of cytomegalovirus exposure and HLA in healthy donors. The study ran its PCR with 60 Vbeta and 13 Jbeta primers. Clones were sequenced by immunoSEQ multiplex PCR, and TCRdb holds only the in-frame ones, with some missing. The sample yields approximately 85,000 clones, about 80% seen once. Sequenced sample: PBMCs. Receptors originate from a woman aged 45 to 65 in good health and CMV-seropositive.

CDR3 sequence (DNA): TGTGCCAGCTCACTTTTTTCCGGGACAGCCATCGCGTCAACTAATGAAAAACTGTTTTTT. This translates into CASSLFSGTAIASTNEKLFF. This sequence joins TRBV18 and TRBJ1-4, with TRBD1 matching 7 bases. Per the germline V gene, CDR1 is KGHSH and CDR2 is LQKENI. The V segment lost 4 bases and the J segment 0 bases; nucleotides outside the gene matches: 17. CDR3 size: 20 residues.

The V and J genes are TRBV4-2 and TRBJ2-3, with 8 bases that match TRBD1. The germline CDR1 and CDR2 sequences are LGHNA and YNFKEQ. Unmatched junction bases numbered 2, after V lost 1 base and J lost 2 bases. The CDR3 totals 15 residues. CDR3 in amino acids: CASSQGDRLTDTQYF. The CDR3 DNA reads TGTGCCAGCAGCCAAGGGGACAGGCTCACAGATACGCAGTATTTT.

Details on this clone: The germline gene is not matched at one end of the junction; a read error may be the cause. The chain has TRBV5-1 and TRBJ1-2; tentative D call: TRBD1 (6 bases). The CDR3 has 13 residues. Germline V CDR1 and CDR2: SGHRS, YFSETQ. The CDR3 loop reads CAGSLAGEKGYTF. CDR3 DNA: TGCGCCGGCAGCTTGGCAGGGGAGAAGGGCTACACCTTC.

V gene TRBV6-5 combines with J gene TRBJ2-1; maybe TRBD1 (6 bases). Germline V lookup: CDR1 MNHEY, CDR2 SVGAGI. V was cut by 4 bases and J by 5 bases, with 15 bases left in between. This CDR3 is built from 15 residues. The CDR3 nucleotides read TGTGCCAGCAGTTCCGGCAGGGGAAGGCACAATGAGCAGTTCTTC. It translates to CASSSGRGRHNEQFF.

The chain links TRBV6-6 to TRBJ2-3, with D maybe TRBD2 (6 bases). The V gene lost 6 bases and the J gene lost 5 bases, with 9 bases spanning the gap. Germline CDR1 MNHNY, CDR2 SVGAGI (reference sequence). This CDR3 has 12 residues. The CDR3 coding sequence is TGTGCCAGCAGACTAGCAGGAGATACGCAGTATTTT. Protein product: CASRLAGDTQYF.

The chain uses TRBV9 and TRBJ2-2, with D maybe TRBD2 (5 bases). V lost 0 bases and J 7 bases, leaving 10 bases between the germline ends. CDR1 and CDR2 from the germline V gene are SGDLS and YYNGEE. This CDR3 has 14 amino acids. This chain's CDR3 is CASSVGGVSGELFF. DNA for the CDR3: TGTGCCAGCAGCGTAGGGGGAGTTAGCGGGGAGCTGTTTTTT.

The chain recombines TRBV7-2 with TRBJ2-1; D is undetermined. The CDR3 covers 14 residues. The V gene lost 4 bases and the J gene lost 2 bases, with 9 bases spanning the gap. Germline CDR1 and CDR2: SGHTA and FQGNSA. The CDR3, as DNA: TGTGCCAGCAGCTCCCAGATCACCTACAATGAGCAGTTCTTC. This sequence encodes CASSSQITYNEQFF. Looking up the rest from reference TRBV7-2 and TRBJ2-1 gives the full variable domain: GAGVSQSPSNKVTEKGKDVELRCDPISGHTALYWYRQSLGQGLEFLIYFQGNSAPDKSGLPSDRFSAERTGGSVSTLTIQRTQQEDSAVYLCASSSQITYNEQFFGPGTRLTVL.

J is TRBJ2-5 and V is TRBV5-4; 8 bases are a match to TRBD1. Germline V gives CDR1 SGHNT, CDR2 YYREEE (reference sequence). Trimming at V came to 4 bases and at J to 0 bases, leaving 5 bases not matched to a gene. This CDR3 region has 15 residues. CDR3 nucleotides: TGTGCCAGCAGCGCCCGGGACAGGTACCAAGAGACCCAGTACTTC. Amino acid sequence: CASSARDRYQETQYF.

As concerns this clone: Other DNA variants within this sample encode the same CDR3. The chain is built from TRBV5-6 and TRBJ1-3; 11 bases line up with TRBD1. This CDR3 spans 16 amino acids. CDR1 SGHDT and CDR2 YYEEEE come from the germline V gene. Trimming at V came to 4 bases and at J to 2 bases, leaving 5 bases not matched to a gene. The CDR3 loop reads CASSLAGQGAGNTIYF. The CDR3 nucleotides are TGTGCCAGCAGCCTGGCGGGACAGGGGGCTGGAAACACCATATATTTT.

The chain joins TRBV5-1 to TRBJ1-5; the D gene is possibly TRBD1 (5 bases). From germline, CDR1 is SGHRS and CDR2 YFSETQ. The CDR3 runs to 16 residues. V gave up 4 bases and J gave up 4 bases, with 18 bases separating them. For the CDR3, the DNA is TGCGCCAGCAGCCGGGGGGATCCCGCGATGAATCAGCCCCAGCATTTT. Translation: CASSRGDPAMNQPQHF.

J is TRBJ2-7 and V is TRBV11-2; 8 nucleotides agree with TRBD2. This CDR3 has 13 amino acids. Germline CDR1 SGHAT, CDR2 FQNNGV. V trimming: 5 bases; J trimming: 6 bases; junction bases outside the gene matches: 6. This CDR3 is CASSVGLEFEQYV. The CDR3 coding sequence is TGTGCCAGCAGCGTGGGACTAGAGTTCGAGCAGTACGTC.

The genes are TRBV30 and TRBJ2-7; 7 bases fit TRBD2. This CDR3 comprises 12 residues. The ends lost 7 bases at V and 7 bases at J; junction bases unmatched: 10. Germline V CDR1 and CDR2: GTSNPN, SVGIG (reference sequence). The CDR3 loop is CASGRGVGEQYF. The CDR3 region has the DNA TGTGCCTCAGGCCGGGGGGTAGGGGAGCAGTACTTC.

V and J are TRBV30 and TRBJ1-3; no clear D gene. V lost 2 bases and J 7 bases, leaving 18 bases between the germline ends. Germline CDR1 and CDR2: GTSNPN and SVGIG (reference sequence). This CDR3 has 15 amino acids. CDR3 region: CAWSSLGGVGNTIYF. The CDR3 coding sequence is TGTGCCTGGAGTTCCCTCGGCGGGGTAGGGAACACCATATATTTT.

The gene calls are TRBV5-1 and TRBJ2-3, with D possibly TRBD2 on 6 matching bases. V gave up 6 bases and J gave up 4 bases, with 12 bases separating them. The CDR3 covers 13 residues. Germline loops: CDR1 SGHRS, CDR2 YFSETQ. Written as DNA, the CDR3 is TGCGCCAGCACTCAGGGAGGTTCAGATACGCAGTATTTT. Residues: CASTQGGSDTQYF.

This clone was observed a few times. The chain carries TRBV7-2 and TRBJ2-2, with a tentative D call TRBD2 (6 bases). The CDR3 loop spans 15 amino acids. V was clipped by 1 base and J by 7 bases, with 13 bases between them. The germline V gene encodes CDR1 SGHTA and CDR2 FQGNSA. Here the CDR3 DNA reads TGTGCCAGCAGCTTAGGGGGGGTGGGAGGCGGGGAGCTGTTTTTT. Its translation: CASSLGGVGGGELFF.

V gene TRBV5-4 combines with J gene TRBJ2-7; weak D call: TRBD2 (6 bases). Germline CDR1 and CDR2: SGHNT and YYREEE (reference sequence). V was trimmed by 4 bases and J by 0 bases, leaving 14 bases between them. This CDR3 has 15 residues. The CDR3 sequence: CASSPGTGSSYEQYF. The DNA for the CDR3 is TGTGCCAGCAGCCCCGGGACTGGGAGCTCCTACGAGCAGTACTTC.

The V gene is TRBV15, the J gene TRBJ2-5, with unresolved D. CDR1 and CDR2 (germline): LNHNV, YYDKDF (reference sequence). V was shortened by 6 bases and J by 0 bases, with 8 bases between the two germline ends. The CDR3 extends over 13 amino acids. CDR3 loop: CATRRSYQETQYF. The CDR3 region has the DNA TGTGCCACCAGGAGGTCGTACCAAGAGACCCAGTACTTC.

This clone came up once. The J gene is TRBJ1-2, the V gene TRBV30, with no clear D. Germline-derived CDR1 and CDR2 are GTSNPN and SVGIG (reference sequence). Trimming stripped 0 bases from V and 2 bases from J, with 7 bases between. This CDR3 region has 13 residues. The CDR3 reads CAWSVNANYGYTF. The DNA for the CDR3 is TGTGCCTGGAGTGTGAATGCGAACTATGGCTACACCTTC.

The chain recombines TRBV19 with TRBJ1-2; D might be TRBD1 (5 bases). From germline, CDR1 is LNHDA and CDR2 SQIVND (reference sequence). V was shortened by 4 bases and J by 3 bases, with 15 bases between the two germline ends. There are 15 residues in the CDR3. CDR3 amino acids: CASSTRTSDYYGYTF. Here the CDR3 DNA reads TGTGCCAGTAGTACACGGACAAGCGATTACTATGGCTACACCTTC. Full variable domain (remainder filled in from reference TRBV19 and TRBJ1-2): DGGITQSPKYLFRKEGQNVTLSCEQNLNHDAMYWYRQDPGQGLRLIYYSQIVNDFQKGDIAEGYSVSREKKESFPLTVTSAQKNPTAFYLCASSTRTSDYYGYTFGSGTRLTVV.

The chain has TRBV7-9 and TRBJ2-3; D is unresolved. Trimming took off 5 bases at V and 2 bases at J, with 17 bases between the two ends. The CDR3 has 16 amino acids. Germline CDR1 and CDR2: SEHNR and FQNEAQ (reference sequence). CDR3 protein: CASSQVTVSHTDTQYF. The CDR3 DNA is TGTGCCAGCAGCCAGGTAACGGTATCGCACACAGATACGCAGTATTTT. Looking up the rest from reference TRBV7-9 and TRBJ2-3 gives the full variable domain: DTGVSQNPRHKITKRGQNVTFRCDPISEHNRLYWYRQTLGQGPEFLTYFQNEAQLEKSRLLSDRFSAERPKGSFSTLEIQRTEQGDSAMYLCASSQVTVSHTDTQYFGPGTRLTVL.

The rearrangement uses TRBV11-2 and TRBJ2-2; 9 bases fit TRBD1. The germline CDR1 and CDR2 sequences are SGHAT and FQNNGV. Trimming took 4 bases from V and 5 from J; bases not matched to a gene: 8. The CDR3 covers 16 residues. The CDR3 loop reads CASSSGQGLKTGELFF. The CDR3 bases are TGTGCCAGCAGCTCGGGACAGGGATTAAAAACCGGGGAGCTGTTTTTT.

This rearrangement joins TRBV2 to TRBJ1-1; 9 bases are shared with TRBD1. The CDR3 contains 14 residues. The germline gives CDR1 SNHLY, CDR2 FYNNEI. V shed 7 bases, J shed 1 base, and the junction held 4 bases outside the gene matches. DNA of the CDR3: TGTGCCAGCACTAAACAGGGGGCGAACACTGAAGCTTTCTTT. Protein: CASTKQGANTEAFF.

This rearrangement joins TRBV30 to TRBJ1-1, with TRBD1 identical over 7 bases. The V gene end was trimmed by 1 base and the J gene end by 5 bases; junction bases not matched to a gene: 7. Per the germline V gene, CDR1 is GTSNPN and CDR2 is SVGIG (reference sequence). This CDR3 is 14 amino acids long. The CDR3 nucleotides are TGTGCCTGGAGTGATGTGGGCAGGGGGACTGAAGCTTTCTTT. This translates into CAWSDVGRGTEAFF.

The rearrangement uses TRBV6-5 and TRBJ1-6; 7 nucleotides match TRBD1. V shed 0 bases, J shed 11 bases, and the junction held 10 bases outside the gene matches. The CDR3 has 16 amino acids. The germline V gene encodes CDR1 MNHEY and CDR2 SVGAGI. CDR3 region: CASSYSQGEIRAPLHF. CDR3 sequence (DNA): TGTGCCAGCAGTTACTCCCAGGGGGAGATTCGCGCACCCCTCCACTTT.

V is TRBV2 and J is TRBJ2-3, with D maybe TRBD1 (5 bases). Trimming removed 5 bases at V and 9 bases at J, with 18 bases between. From germline, CDR1 is SNHLY and CDR2 FYNNEI. CDR3 length equals 14 residues. The CDR3: CASSSAQGLRTQYF. Here the CDR3 DNA reads TGTGCCAGCAGTTCTGCTCAGGGTCTTAGGACGCAGTATTTT.